This T cell receptor (beta chain) was profiled in a study of cytomegalovirus exposure and HLA in healthy donors. Use of 60 Vbeta and 13 Jbeta primers characterized the PCR. Clones were read by immunoSEQ multiplex PCR, and TCRdb kept only the in-frame ones, dropping some. This sample carries over 85,000 clones, approximately 77% of them seen once, and the ten largest clones take 7.7%. Points from the study as a whole: Reports indicated that the classifier achieved high specificity and sensitivity in diagnosing cytomegalovirus status. Later findings reportedly placed an Asian-associated ancestry cluster below the roughly 730-donor mean for N-insertions.

The CDR3 has 15 amino acids. J lost 5 bases, V lost 2 bases, and 6 bases had no gene match. The germline CDR1 and CDR2 sequences are MNHEY and SMNVEV (reference sequence). This clone has only a few counts. The antigen is undetermined. The chain carries TRBV27 and TRBJ1-3; 7 bases match TRBD1. Sequences were obtained from PBMCs. This receptor was identified in a female donor in good health and CMV-seronegative. The CDR3 reads CASSLQGGGRNTIYF. For the CDR3, the DNA is TGTGCCAGCAGTTTACAAGGGGGCGGCCGAAACACCATATATTTT.